Presented here are 2 T cell receptor beta chains from one specimen sequenced in a study of early T cells in non-severe SARS-CoV-2 infection. TCRdb redid the calling of the 5' RACE reads with MiXCR, one entry per CDR3 protein. There are tens of thousands of distinct CDR3 sequences in the sample; 9% to 15% occur only once, and about 16% lies in the top ten. Source material: whole blood. These receptors all stem from an adult who was a healthcare worker with PCR-confirmed SARS-CoV-2 infection or an uninfected control (not recorded which).

The chain recombines TRBV15 with TRBJ1-2; D gene uncertain. The CDR3 contains 14 residues. The V gene's germline CDR1 is LNHNV and CDR2 YYDKDF (reference sequence). Trimming took off 0 bases at V and 4 bases at J, with 9 bases between the two ends. CDR3 residues: CATSRDLRSYGYTF. The CDR3 region has the DNA TGTGCCACCAGCAGAGATTTGCGGAGCTATGGCTACACCTTC.

This clonotype was seen repeatedly, ten times or more. J is TRBJ1-2 and V is TRBV20-1; the match to TRBD1 covers 9 bases. Per the germline V gene, CDR1 is DFQATT and CDR2 is SNEGSKA (reference sequence). This CDR3 is built from 12 residues. CDR3 coding DNA: TGCAGAGCCCTGGGACAGGGATATGGCTACACCTTC. Its protein product is CRALGQGYGYTF.